Below are 8 T cell receptor beta chains sequenced from a single sample in a study of blood T cell repertoires in COVID-19. The repertoire was sequenced with immunoSEQ multiplex PCR; TCRdb's copy has only in-frame clones and lacks some. Of 65,000 to 75,000 clones in the sample, 80% to 85% were seen once. Material: peripheral blood. The receptors originated from a woman aged 55-70 years with acute or convalescent COVID-19.

The rearrangement links TRBV4-1 to TRBJ1-2, with unresolved D. The CDR3 length is 16 residues. V shed 3 bases and J shed 1 base, with 15 bases lying between them. Germline CDR1 reads MGHRA; CDR2 reads YSYEKL. The CDR3 loop reads CASSHRIEYGNYGYTF. The CDR3 bases are TGCGCCAGCAGCCACCGCATTGAATACGGTAACTATGGCTACACCTTC.

V is TRBV19 and J is TRBJ2-1; 12 positions agree with TRBD2. Germline V gene sequence: CDR1 LNHDA, CDR2 SQIVND (reference sequence). The V segment lost 5 bases and the J segment 7 bases; nucleotides outside the gene matches: 9. The CDR3 runs 16 residues. The CDR3 region has the DNA TGTGCCAGTAGTCCCAGATCTAGCGGGGGGGATAATGAGCAGTTCTTC. This translates into CASSPRSSGGDNEQFF.

The chain links TRBV5-1 to TRBJ1-1; D remains unclear. CDR1 SGHRS and CDR2 YFSETQ come from the germline V gene. CDR3 length: 12 amino acids. V shed 2 bases and J shed 7 bases, with 9 bases lying between them. The CDR3 here is CASSFSTGEAFF. The DNA of the CDR3 is TGCGCCAGCAGCTTCTCTACCGGTGAAGCTTTCTTT. The whole variable domain, filled in from reference TRBV5-1 and TRBJ1-1, reads KAGVTQTPRYLIKTRGQQVTLSCSPISGHRSVSWYQQTPGQGLQFLFEYFSETQRNKGNFPGRFSGRQFSNSRSEMNVSTLELGDSALYLCASSFSTGEAFFGQGTRLTVV.

This chain uses TRBV6-6 with TRBJ2-3, with TRBD2 as a possible D gene (7 bases). The germline CDR1 and CDR2 sequences are MNHNY and SVGAGI (reference sequence). The CDR3 is made up of 15 amino acids. The V and J ends lost 0 bases and 4 bases respectively, with 11 bases between them. The CDR3 DNA is TGTGCCAGCAGTTACTCGGGGGGGCGCCCAGATACGCAGTATTTT. It yields the protein CASSYSGGRPDTQYF.

The CDR3 here is CASSQSGSDKATREKLFF. CDR3 DNA: TGCGCCAGCAGTCAATCGGGGTCCGACAAGGCCACTAGGGAAAAACTGTTTTTT. The chain links TRBV23-1 to TRBJ1-4; D gene ambiguous. TRBV23-1 is given ORF status, its function remaining uncertain. The CDR3 covers 18 residues. V was clipped by 0 bases and J by 8 bases, with 22 bases between them.

The CDR3 is CSAGGADTQYF. CDR3 sequence (DNA): TGCAGTGCTGGCGGGGCAGATACGCAGTATTTT. The chain carries TRBV20-1 and TRBJ2-3, with D possibly being TRBD2 (6 bases). Germline assignment: CDR1 DFQATT and CDR2 SNEGSKA (reference sequence). This CDR3 is 11 amino acids long. The ends were cut back, 5 bases at V and 4 bases at J, with 7 bases in the middle.

The chain carries TRBV2 and TRBJ1-4, with TRBD1 matching 7 bases. There are 14 residues in the CDR3. V gave up 6 bases and J gave up 8 bases; unmatched junction bases: 9. The V gene's germline CDR1 is SNHLY and CDR2 FYNNEI. The CDR3 DNA is TGTGCCAGCAGGGCTCCGGGACAGAGAGAAAAACTGTTTTTT. Translation gives CASRAPGQREKLFF.

V gene TRBV7-3 combines with J gene TRBJ2-3; 8 nucleotides agree with TRBD1. CDR3 length equals 17 residues. Germline V gene lookup returns CDR1 SGHTA and CDR2 FQGTGA. V was pared by 5 bases and J by 4 bases, with 14 bases of the junction left unmatched. The CDR3 sequence: CASSPGPGRQGSDTQYF. CDR3 in DNA: TGTGCCAGCAGCCCGGGGCCGGGTCGACAGGGGTCAGATACGCAGTATTTT. Filled out from reference TRBV7-3 and TRBJ2-3, the complete variable domain reads GAGVSQTPSNKVTEKGKYVELRCDPISGHTALYWYRQSLGQGPEFLIYFQGTGAADDSGLPNDRFFAVRPEGSVSTLKIQRTERGDSAVYLCASSPGPGRQGSDTQYFGPGTRLTVL.